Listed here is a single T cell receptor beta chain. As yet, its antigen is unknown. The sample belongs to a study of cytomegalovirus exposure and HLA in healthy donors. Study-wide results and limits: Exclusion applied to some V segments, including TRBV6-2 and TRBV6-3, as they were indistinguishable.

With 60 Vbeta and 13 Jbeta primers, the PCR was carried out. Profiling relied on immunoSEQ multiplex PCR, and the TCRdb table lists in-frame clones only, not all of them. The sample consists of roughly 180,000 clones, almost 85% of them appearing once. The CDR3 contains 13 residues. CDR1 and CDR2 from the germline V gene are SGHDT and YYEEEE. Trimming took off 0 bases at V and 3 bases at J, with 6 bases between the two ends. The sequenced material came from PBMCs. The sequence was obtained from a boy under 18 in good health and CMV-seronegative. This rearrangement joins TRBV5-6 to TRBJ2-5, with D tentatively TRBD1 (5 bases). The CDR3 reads CASSLVREETQYF. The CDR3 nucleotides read TGTGCCAGCAGCTTGGTCAGGGAAGAGACCCAGTACTTC.